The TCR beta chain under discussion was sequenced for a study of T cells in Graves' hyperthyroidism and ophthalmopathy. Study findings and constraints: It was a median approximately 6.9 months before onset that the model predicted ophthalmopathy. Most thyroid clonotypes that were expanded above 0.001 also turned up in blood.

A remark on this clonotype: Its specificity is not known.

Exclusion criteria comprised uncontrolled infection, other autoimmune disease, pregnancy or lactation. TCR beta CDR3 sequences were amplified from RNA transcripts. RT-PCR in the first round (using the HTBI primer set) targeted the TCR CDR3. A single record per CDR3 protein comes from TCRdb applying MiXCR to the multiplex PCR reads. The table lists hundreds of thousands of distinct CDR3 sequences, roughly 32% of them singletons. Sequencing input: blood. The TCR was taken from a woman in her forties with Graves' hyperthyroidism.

This CDR3 reads CSAMGLAGLSSYEQYF. CDR3 nucleotides: TGCAGTGCTATGGGGCTAGCGGGTCTGAGCTCCTACGAGCAGTACTTC. This chain joins TRBV20-1 and TRBJ2-7, with 8 bases lining up with TRBD2. The germline CDR1 and CDR2 sequences are DFQATT and SNEGSKA (reference sequence). The CDR3 is 16 amino acids. Trimming removed 4 bases from V and 0 bases from J; junction bases left unmatched: 11.